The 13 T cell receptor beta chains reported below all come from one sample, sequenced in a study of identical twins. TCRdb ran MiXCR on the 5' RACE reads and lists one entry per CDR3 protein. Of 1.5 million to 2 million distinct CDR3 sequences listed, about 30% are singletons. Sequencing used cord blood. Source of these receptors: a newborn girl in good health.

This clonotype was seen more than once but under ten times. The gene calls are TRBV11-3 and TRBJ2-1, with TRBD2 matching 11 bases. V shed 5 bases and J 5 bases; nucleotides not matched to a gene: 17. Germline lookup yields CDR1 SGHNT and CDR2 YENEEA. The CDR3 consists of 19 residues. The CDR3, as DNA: TGTGCCAGCAGCACTGAGGGGACTTGGGGACTAGCGGAAGACAATGAGCAGTTCTTC. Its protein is CASSTEGTWGLAEDNEQFF.

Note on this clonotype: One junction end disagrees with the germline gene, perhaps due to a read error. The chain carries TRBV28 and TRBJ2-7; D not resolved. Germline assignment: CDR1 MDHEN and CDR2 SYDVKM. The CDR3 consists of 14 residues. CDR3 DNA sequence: TGCGCCGGCAGTTTGTACAGCCTAATCTACGAGCAGTACTTC. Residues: CAGSLYSLIYEQYF.

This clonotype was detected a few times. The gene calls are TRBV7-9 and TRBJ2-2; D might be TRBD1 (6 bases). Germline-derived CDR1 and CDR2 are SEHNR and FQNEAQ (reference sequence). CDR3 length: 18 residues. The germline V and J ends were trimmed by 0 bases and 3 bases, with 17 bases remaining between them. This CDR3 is CASSLATHREVDTGELFF. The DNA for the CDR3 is TGTGCCAGCAGCTTAGCCACCCACAGGGAAGTCGACACCGGGGAGCTGTTTTTT.

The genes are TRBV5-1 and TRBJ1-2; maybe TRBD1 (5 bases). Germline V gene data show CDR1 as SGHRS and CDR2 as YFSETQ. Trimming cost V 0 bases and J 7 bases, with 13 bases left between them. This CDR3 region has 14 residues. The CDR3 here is CASSLDFRGRGYTF. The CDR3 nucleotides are TGCGCCAGCAGCTTGGATTTTCGGGGACGTGGCTACACCTTC.

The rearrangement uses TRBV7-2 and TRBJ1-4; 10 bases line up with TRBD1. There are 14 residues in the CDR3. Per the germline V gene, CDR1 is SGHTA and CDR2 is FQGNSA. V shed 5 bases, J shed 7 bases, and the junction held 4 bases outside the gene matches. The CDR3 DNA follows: TGTGCCAGCAGCCGCCGGGACAGGGGTGAAAAACTGTTTTTT. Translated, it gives CASSRRDRGEKLFF. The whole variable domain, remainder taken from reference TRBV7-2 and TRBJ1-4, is GAGVSQSPSNKVTEKGKDVELRCDPISGHTALYWYRQSLGQGLEFLIYFQGNSAPDKSGLPSDRFSAERTGGSVSTLTIQRTQQEDSAVYLCASSRRDRGEKLFFGSGTQLSVL.

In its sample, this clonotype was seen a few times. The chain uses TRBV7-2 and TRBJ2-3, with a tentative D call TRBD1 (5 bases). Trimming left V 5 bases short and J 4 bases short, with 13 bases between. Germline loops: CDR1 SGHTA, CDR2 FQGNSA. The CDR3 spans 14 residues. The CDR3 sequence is CASSQRWGADTQYF. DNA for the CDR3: TGTGCCAGCAGCCAACGTTGGGGCGCAGATACGCAGTATTTT.

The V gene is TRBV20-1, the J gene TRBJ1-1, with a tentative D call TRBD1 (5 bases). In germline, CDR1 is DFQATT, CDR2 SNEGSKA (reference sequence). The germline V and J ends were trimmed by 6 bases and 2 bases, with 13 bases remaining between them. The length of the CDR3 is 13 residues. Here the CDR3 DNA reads TGCAGTGCACCGAGACAGATTAACACTGAAGCTTTCTTT. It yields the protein CSAPRQINTEAFF.

CDR3 sequence (DNA): TGCGCCAGCAGCCAAGAAATACTAGCGGGGAGGAATGAGCAGTTCTTC. It is translated as CASSQEILAGRNEQFF. This rearrangement joins TRBV4-1 to TRBJ2-1; 10 bases line up with TRBD2. J was trimmed by 7 bases and V by 0 bases; bases with no gene match: 6. There are 16 residues in the CDR3. The germline CDR1 and CDR2 sequences are MGHRA and YSYEKL.

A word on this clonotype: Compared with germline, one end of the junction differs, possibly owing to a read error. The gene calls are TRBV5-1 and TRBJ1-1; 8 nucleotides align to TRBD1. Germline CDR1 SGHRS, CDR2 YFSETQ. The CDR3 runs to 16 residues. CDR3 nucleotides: TGCGCCAGCGGCTTGGTGGCGACAGGGGCAAACACTGAAGCTTTCTTT. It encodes CASGLVATGANTEAFF.

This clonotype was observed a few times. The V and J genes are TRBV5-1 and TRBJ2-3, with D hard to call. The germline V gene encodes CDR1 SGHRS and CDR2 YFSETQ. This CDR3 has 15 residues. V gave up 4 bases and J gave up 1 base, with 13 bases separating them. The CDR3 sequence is CASSAGPHGTDTQYF. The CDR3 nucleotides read TGCGCCAGCAGCGCTGGACCTCACGGCACAGATACGCAGTATTTT.

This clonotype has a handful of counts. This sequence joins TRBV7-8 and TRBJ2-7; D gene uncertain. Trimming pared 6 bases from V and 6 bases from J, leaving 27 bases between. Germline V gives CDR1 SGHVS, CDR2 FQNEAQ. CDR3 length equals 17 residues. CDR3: CASSLSTAPRRLGEQYF. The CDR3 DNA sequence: TGTGCCAGCAGTTTAAGTACGGCCCCACGGAGACTTGGCGAGCAGTACTTC.

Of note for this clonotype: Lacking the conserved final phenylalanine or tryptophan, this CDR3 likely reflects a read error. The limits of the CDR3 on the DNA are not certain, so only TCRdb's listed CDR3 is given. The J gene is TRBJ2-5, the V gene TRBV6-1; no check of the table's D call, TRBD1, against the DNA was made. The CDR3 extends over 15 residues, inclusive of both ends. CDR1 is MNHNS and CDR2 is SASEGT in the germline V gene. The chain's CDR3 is CASTVGTGGGYTFGS.

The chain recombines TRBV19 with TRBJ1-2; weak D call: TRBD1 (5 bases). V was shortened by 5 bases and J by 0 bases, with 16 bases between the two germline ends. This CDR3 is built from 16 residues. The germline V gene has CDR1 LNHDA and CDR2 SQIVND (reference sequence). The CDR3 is CASSSRTRGANYGYTF. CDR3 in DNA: TGTGCCAGTAGTTCCCGGACTCGAGGGGCTAACTATGGCTACACCTTC.